These T cell receptor beta chains were read from a single sample in a study of T-cell memory formation after mild COVID-19. From the 5' RACE reads, TCRdb called clonotypes with MiXCR, one entry per CDR3 protein. This table holds around 160,000 distinct CDR3 sequences, roughly 11% found once. The sequenced sample consisted of PBMCs or a T cell subset sorted from them (not recorded which). These receptor sequences come from a man younger than 35 who had mild COVID-19 (a few samples of this study predate the infection). Cell type and time point are not known. CDR3s include the opening cysteine and the closing phenylalanine or tryptophan. The order of the fields is D gene, V gene, clone size, J gene, CDR3 DNA, CDR3 protein. The D gene is left open where the match is weak. A row's size may be missing; if present it is once, few, many or a size class.

NA	TRBV6-6	few	TRBJ1-3	TGTGCCAGCAGTTACACAGGTGGAAACACCATATATTTT	CASSYTGGNTIYF
NA	TRBV7-3	many	TRBJ2-5	TGTGCCAGCAGCTTATCGGGACCTAGTCTGGGGGAGACCCAGTACTTC	CASSLSGPSLGETQYF
NA	TRBV5-4	NA	TRBJ2-3	TGTGCCAGCGGGGCTGAACGACAACCAGATACGCAGTATTTT	CASGAERQPDTQYF
NA	TRBV7-8	NA	TRBJ1-1	TGTGCCAGCAGCTTACCAGGCGACACTGAAGCTTTCTTT	CASSLPGDTEAFF
NA	TRBV20-1	NA	TRBJ2-4	TGCAGTGCTAGACTCACAGGGATTCAGGGGATTCAGTACTTC	CSARLTGIQGIQYF
NA	TRBV6-6	NA	TRBJ2-3	TGTGCCAGCAGTGCGGGCCCAGATACGCAGTATTTT	CASSAGPDTQYF
NA	TRBV5-5	few	TRBJ1-6	TGTGCCAGCAGCTTGGTGGGGGCCCAGGGATTAAATTCACCCCTCCACTTT	CASSLVGAQGLNSPLHF
NA	TRBV5-1	NA	TRBJ2-2	TGCGCCAGCAGCTTGGACCCGGGGGCGGTCGGGGAGCTGTTTTTT	CASSLDPGAVGELFF
NA	TRBV15	many	TRBJ2-7	TGTGCCACCAGCAGAGATGCAGGGGACTCCTACGAGCAGTACTTC	CATSRDAGDSYEQYF
NA	TRBV20-1	NA	TRBJ1-1	TGCAGTGCCGCCGATCCAAACCTTAGGGGCACTGAAGCTTTCTTT	CSAADPNLRGTEAFF
NA	TRBV7-2	NA	TRBJ2-5	TGTGCCAGCAGCTTAGTAAGGGCTGGAGAGACCCAGTACTTC	CASSLVRAGETQYF
NA	TRBV7-2	few	TRBJ2-5	TGTGCCAGCAGCACGCGACACCCGACAGAGACCCAGTACTTC	CASSTRHPTETQYF
NA	TRBV9	few	TRBJ2-3	TGTGCCAGCAGCGTGCTCAGGGGTACAGATACGCAGTATTTT	CASSVLRGTDTQYF
NA	TRBV4-1	few	TRBJ1-4	TGCGCCAGCAGCCAAGGGCTTTCCCTTAATGAAAAACTGTTTTTT	CASSQGLSLNEKLFF
NA	TRBV19	many	TRBJ1-4	TGTGCCAGTAGTATGGTCGGCCTCAATGAAAAACTGTTTTTT	CASSMVGLNEKLFF
TRBD2	TRBV7-2	few	TRBJ2-1	TGTGCCAGCAGCTCACTAGCGGGGGCCCCGAACTACAATGAGCAGTTCTTC	CASSSLAGAPNYNEQFF
NA	TRBV20-1	few	TRBJ1-5	TGCAGTGCTAGTTACAGCAATCAGCCCCAGCATTTT	CSASYSNQPQHF
NA	TRBV7-2	few	TRBJ2-3	TGTGCCAGCAGCTCTTATGACCCGGTGGATACGCAGTATTTT	CASSSYDPVDTQYF
TRBD1	TRBV28	few	TRBJ2-3	TGTGCCAGCAGCCCCACGGGGACAGGGGACACAGATACGCAGTATTTT	CASSPTGTGDTDTQYF
NA	TRBV5-1	NA	TRBJ1-1	TGCGCCAGCAGCCGGGTTGTAGCCGGCACTGAAGCTTTCTTT	CASSRVVAGTEAFF